The 25 T cell receptor beta chains below come from one sample, sequenced in a study of T-cell reconstitution after alpha-beta-depleted transplantation in children. For TCRbeta, the library was prepared with unique molecular identifiers. TCRdb independently ran MiXCR on the PCR reads; one entry per CDR3 protein. The sample carries 450,000 to 600,000 distinct CDR3 sequences, about 33% recorded once. The sample in question was PBMCs from the stem cell graft donor, obtained from the stem cell graft. Receptors originate from a human donor who donated a stem cell graft to a child with aplastic anemia.

The chain uses TRBV29-1 and TRBJ1-1; D is undetermined. V was trimmed by 4 bases and J by 1 base, leaving 10 bases between them. Germline V lookup: CDR1 SQVTM, CDR2 ANQGSEA. The CDR3 is 13 amino acids. CDR3 in DNA: TGCAGCGTTGCGGGTAAGCAGAACACTGAAGCTTTCTTT. Protein sequence: CSVAGKQNTEAFF.

The J gene is TRBJ1-1, the V gene TRBV12-2; the listed D gene, TRBD1, was not tested against the DNA. TRBV12-2 is tagged as a pseudogene. CDR3 length: 17 residues. The CDR3 bases are TGTGCAAGTCGCCCTATAGATCCGGGACGTAAACCGATTGAAGCTTTCTTT. Translation gives CASRPIDPGRKPIEAFF.

The chain joins TRBV6-1 to TRBJ2-2, with 7 nucleotides matching TRBD2. The CDR3 is 15 residues long. With 5 bases clipped from V and 6 bases from J, the junction kept 9 bases outside the gene matches. Germline CDR1 is MNHNS and CDR2 is SASEGT. CDR3 residues: CASSRGLGVPGELFF. CDR3 bases: TGTGCCAGCAGTAGAGGACTAGGGGTCCCCGGGGAGCTGTTTTTT.

The table lists this clonotype with a few counts. J is TRBJ1-2 and V is TRBV29-1; 9 bases agree with TRBD1. CDR3 length: 13 residues. CDR1 SQVTM and CDR2 ANQGSEA come from the germline V gene. J lost 8 bases, V lost 1 base, and 5 bases had no gene match. For the CDR3, the DNA is TGCAGCGTTGAAGGACAGGGGGTATACGGCTACACCTTC. As protein: CSVEGQGVYGYTF.

This clonotype was detected only a few times. The V call is TRBV6-1, the J call TRBJ1-2, with a weak D call TRBD1 (6 bases). Per germline, CDR1 MNHNS and CDR2 SASEGT. The CDR3 extends over 13 amino acids. Between the trimmed V and J ends, which lost 6 bases and 4 bases, there was a span of 12 bases. In nucleotides, the CDR3 is TGTGCCAGCAGAAACAGGGACCCCTATGGCTACACCTTC. Its translation is CASRNRDPYGYTF.

The chain joins TRBV5-4 to TRBJ2-5; maybe TRBD2 (6 bases). The CDR3 contains 14 residues. V lost 3 bases and J lost 5, with 14 bases in between. In germline, CDR1 is SGHNT, CDR2 YYREEE (reference sequence). CDR3 in amino acids: CASSSEGGIETQYF. In DNA, the CDR3 is TGTGCCAGCAGCTCGGAGGGAGGCATCGAGACCCAGTACTTC.

The table lists this clonotype with a few counts. V gene TRBV10-3 combines with J gene TRBJ1-1, with 7 bases matching TRBD1. The length of the CDR3 is 13 residues. The V gene's germline CDR1 is ENHRY and CDR2 SYGVKD. The V and J ends lost 6 bases and 2 bases, in that order; junction bases with no gene match: 3. CDR3 coding DNA: TGTGCCATCAGCACAGGGGTAAACACTGAAGCTTTCTTT. Translation gives CAISTGVNTEAFF.

V gene TRBV18 combines with J gene TRBJ1-4; tentatively, D is TRBD1 (6 bases). The V end was cut by 5 bases, the J end by 8 bases, with 12 bases between. The CDR3 totals 13 residues. The V gene's germline CDR1 is KGHSH and CDR2 LQKENI. CDR3: CASSVNRDEKLFF. CDR3 nucleotides: TGTGCCAGCTCAGTTAACAGGGACGAAAAACTGTTTTTT.

This clonotype was counted once. The chain employs TRBV5-5 and TRBJ1-4, with 11 bases aligning to TRBD1. Losses at the gene ends were 4 bases for V and 7 bases for J; bases not matched to a gene: 9. Germline CDR1 and CDR2: SGHKS and YYEKEE (reference sequence). This CDR3 has 16 amino acids. The CDR3 DNA is TGTGCCAGCAGCCCGGTCACCGGGACAGGGGGTGAAAAACTGTTTTTT. It is translated as CASSPVTGTGGEKLFF.

The V gene is TRBV20-1, the J gene TRBJ2-3; 11 bases line up with TRBD2. With 0 bases clipped from V and 2 bases from J, the junction kept 10 bases outside the gene matches. The CDR3 loop spans 18 amino acids. Germline V CDR1 and CDR2: DFQATT, SNEGSKA (reference sequence). The CDR3 region has the DNA TGCAGTGCTAGAGAACTAGCGGGAGTGGGGCCACACACAGATACGCAGTATTTT. As protein: CSARELAGVGPHTDTQYF.

The chain carries TRBV20-1 and TRBJ2-7, with TRBD2 matching over 13 bases. Losses at the gene ends were 6 bases for V and 3 bases for J; bases not matched to a gene: 11. The CDR3 contains 16 residues. Germline V gene data show CDR1 as DFQATT and CDR2 as SNEGSKA (reference sequence). CDR3 sequence: CSAPPGLAGLSYEQYF. The DNA for the CDR3 is TGCAGTGCCCCTCCGGGACTAGCGGGACTAAGCTACGAGCAGTACTTC.

The gene calls are TRBV10-3 and TRBJ1-1; TRBD1 matches 7 bases. This CDR3 contains 15 residues. Germline CDR1 is ENHRY and CDR2 is SYGVKD. Trimming at V came to 6 bases and at J to 2 bases, leaving 9 bases not matched to a gene. CDR3 loop: CAIRGTGEINTEAFF. The CDR3, as DNA: TGTGCCATCAGGGGAACAGGGGAGATTAACACTGAAGCTTTCTTT.

The J gene is TRBJ2-7, the V gene TRBV5-1; tentative D call: TRBD1 (5 bases). There are 16 residues in the CDR3. Trimming left V 2 bases short and J 3 bases short, with 18 bases between. Germline V lookup: CDR1 SGHRS, CDR2 YFSETQ. DNA of the CDR3: TGCGCCAGCAGCTTAGAGGTCAGGGCGGATTTCTACGAGCAGTACGTC. Its protein is CASSLEVRADFYEQYV.

This clonotype was picked up a small number of times. The chain combines TRBV20-1 with TRBJ1-4; D unclear. Per germline, CDR1 DFQATT and CDR2 SNEGSKA (reference sequence). V was cut by 0 bases and J by 3 bases, with 11 bases left in between. The CDR3 spans 15 residues. The CDR3, as DNA: TGCAGTGCTAGAGACGGCCCCGGAGCTAATGAAAAACTGTTTTTT. Its translation is CSARDGPGANEKLFF.

This clonotype was observed a few times. A much larger clone is a single base away; this may be a read error. The J gene is TRBJ2-7, the V gene TRBV28, with D unclear. The CDR3 sequence is 12 residues long. Germline CDR1 is MDHEN and CDR2 is SYDVKM. V was cut by 3 bases and J by 0 bases, with 3 bases left in between. The CDR3, as DNA: TGTGCCAGCAGTTTGCGCTCCTACGAGCAGTACTTC. Translating gives CASSLRSYEQYF.

This clonotype occurred a few times. The chain has TRBV7-9 and TRBJ2-1, with D perhaps TRBD1 (6 bases). V gave up 6 bases and J gave up 1 base, with 16 bases separating them. The CDR3 totals 16 residues. CDR1 SEHNR and CDR2 FQNEAQ come from the germline V gene (reference sequence). Here the CDR3 reads CASSPSQGSSYNEQFF. CDR3 nucleotides: TGTGCCAGCAGTCCGTCCCAGGGGTCGTCCTACAATGAGCAGTTCTTC. The entire variable domain, with the rest obtained from reference TRBV7-9 and TRBJ2-1, is as follows: DTGVSQNPRHKITKRGQNVTFRCDPISEHNRLYWYRQTLGQGPEFLTYFQNEAQLEKSRLLSDRFSAERPKGSFSTLEIQRTEQGDSAMYLCASSPSQGSSYNEQFFGPGTRLTVL.

CDR3 DNA sequence: TGCGCCAGCAGCTCCTCCGGGACTAGGGACGAGCAGTACTTC. It translates to CASSSSGTRDEQYF. V gene TRBV5-1 combines with J gene TRBJ2-7; TRBD2 matches 8 bases. The length of the CDR3 is 14 residues. The V segment lost 3 bases and the J segment 5 bases; nucleotides outside the gene matches: 7. Germline V gene lookup returns CDR1 SGHRS and CDR2 YFSETQ.

The rearrangement uses TRBV7-2 and TRBJ2-1, with D perhaps TRBD1 (6 bases). Germline-derived CDR1 and CDR2 are SGHTA and FQGNSA. The germline V and J ends were trimmed by 3 bases and 4 bases, with 13 bases remaining between them. The CDR3 loop spans 15 amino acids. The CDR3 DNA follows: TGTGCCAGCAGCTTCGGGACAAGCCCTTACAATGAGCAGTTCTTC. Protein: CASSFGTSPYNEQFF.

The genes are TRBV5-1 and TRBJ1-2; 8 bases fit TRBD1. The V segment lost 5 bases and the J segment 6 bases; nucleotides outside the gene matches: 12. CDR1 SGHRS and CDR2 YFSETQ come from the germline V gene. This CDR3 spans 15 amino acids. The CDR3 DNA sequence: TGCGCCAGCAGACGGAATCAACAGGGGGAGGATGGCTACACCTTC. Its protein product is CASRRNQQGEDGYTF.

There are a few counts of this clonotype. The chain carries TRBV30 and TRBJ2-7, with D perhaps given as TRBD1 or TRBD2 (6 bases each). This CDR3 contains 13 residues. V lost 3 bases and J lost 3, with 12 bases in between. Germline assignment: CDR1 GTSNPN and CDR2 SVGIG (reference sequence). The CDR3 loop is CAWSPGGGYEQYF. The CDR3 region has the DNA TGTGCCTGGAGCCCCGGAGGGGGCTACGAGCAGTACTTC. The whole variable domain, remainder taken from reference TRBV30 and TRBJ2-7, is SQTIHQWPATLVQPVGSPLSLECTVEGTSNPNLYWYRQAAGRGLQLLFYSVGIGQISSEVPQNLSASRPQDRQFILSSKKLLLSDSGFYLCAWSPGGGYEQYFGPGTRLTVT.

This chain connects TRBV29-1 to TRBJ2-6; D might be TRBD1 or TRBD2, each matching 5 bases. The CDR3 runs 16 residues. V lost 3 bases, J lost 2 bases, and 14 bases lay in between. Germline V gene data show CDR1 as SQVTM and CDR2 as ANQGSEA. In nucleotides, the CDR3 is TGCAGCGTTGAGATCCGGGAAGGGGCTGGGGCCAACGTCCTGACTTTC. This gives the protein CSVEIREGAGANVLTF.

CDR3: CASSLPGLAGDTQYF. In DNA, the CDR3 is TGTGCCAGCAGCTTACCGGGACTAGCGGGAGATACGCAGTATTTT. J is TRBJ2-3 and V is TRBV5-6; 12 bases align to TRBD2. V lost 2 bases and J lost 5; bases outside the gene matches: 3. This CDR3 is 15 amino acids long. CDR1 is SGHDT and CDR2 is YYEEEE in the germline V gene.

This clonotype turned up a few times. The gene calls are TRBV29-1 and TRBJ1-1; 8 nucleotides align to TRBD1. This CDR3 comprises 13 residues. Per germline, CDR1 SQVTM and CDR2 ANQGSEA. V lost 7 bases, J lost 0 bases, and 4 bases stayed unmatched. The DNA of the CDR3 is TGCAGCGGGAACAGGGGGTTGAACACTGAAGCTTTCTTT. Translation gives CSGNRGLNTEAFF.

This clonotype was recorded a few times. The genes are TRBV11-2 and TRBJ2-3, with 10 bases fitting TRBD2. Trimming at V came to 0 bases and at J to 0 bases, leaving 6 bases not matched to a gene. The CDR3 totals 18 residues. CDR1 is SGHAT, CDR2 FQNNGV, per germline. CDR3 bases: TGTGCCAGCAGCTTAGAACTAGCGGGGATAATTAGCACAGATACGCAGTATTTT. It specifies CASSLELAGIISTDTQYF.

The rearrangement joins TRBV7-9 to TRBJ2-5; the D is unclear. CDR1 and CDR2 (germline): SEHNR, FQNEAQ (reference sequence). The CDR3 runs to 13 residues. V was trimmed by 4 bases and J by 5 bases, leaving 11 bases between them. In nucleotides, the CDR3 is TGTGCCAGCAGCTCGGACGGACGTGAGACCCAGTACTTC. Translated, it gives CASSSDGRETQYF.